These 4 T cell receptor beta chains were sequenced from one sample in a study of CD8 T cells in ankylosing spondylitis. From the 5' RACE reads, TCRdb called clonotypes with MiXCR, one entry per CDR3 protein. Among 200,000 to 250,000 distinct CDR3 sequences listed, roughly 26% were seen once. Sequencing was performed on blood, either unsorted or a sorted T cell fraction (not recorded which). The receptors were sampled from a male donor with ankylosing spondylitis or in good health (not recorded which).

This clonotype appeared many times. This chain connects TRBV27 to TRBJ1-2; D is perhaps TRBD1 (5 bases). The V end was cut by 3 bases, the J end by 6 bases, with 20 bases between. Germline CDR1 reads MNHEY; CDR2 reads SMNVEV (reference sequence). The CDR3 consists of 16 residues. The CDR3, as DNA: TGTGCCAGCAGTTTTTGGGGCGGCAGCGGGGCAAATGGCTACACCTTC. Encoded protein: CASSFWGGSGANGYTF.

This clonotype was counted ten times or more. J is TRBJ1-2 and V is TRBV12-5; TRBD1 might be the D (6 bases). Germline V gives CDR1 LGHNT, CDR2 FRNRAP. The V gene lost 9 bases and the J gene lost 8 bases, with 16 bases spanning the gap. The CDR3 is 12 amino acids. DNA for the CDR3: TGTGCTAGCTCCCAGGGGTTTCGAGGCTACACCTTC. It is translated as CASSQGFRGYTF.

This chain links TRBV20-1 with TRBJ1-2; D gene ambiguous. Per germline, CDR1 DFQATT and CDR2 SNEGSKA (reference sequence). The CDR3 consists of 15 residues. Deletions cut 0 bases from V and 2 bases from J, with 13 bases between. The CDR3 bases are TGCAGTGCTAGAGATCTCATGGGGAGGAACTATGGCTACACCTTC. This codes for CSARDLMGRNYGYTF.

This clonotype was detected many times. The chain links TRBV5-1 to TRBJ2-2; D unclear. The V end lost 0 bases, the J end lost 3 bases, and 9 bases lay between the germline ends. Germline CDR1 and CDR2: SGHRS and YFSETQ. The CDR3 has 15 residues. The CDR3 region is CASSLEAAYTGELFF. The CDR3, as DNA: TGCGCCAGCAGCTTGGAGGCAGCTTACACCGGGGAGCTGTTTTTT.